Detailed here is one T cell receptor (beta chain). The antigen is undetermined. Every sequencing run drew on 15-18 subjects and yielded over 200 million TCR-beta sequences. TCRdb reprocessed the 5' RACE reads via MiXCR and lists one record per CDR3 protein. The table includes about 74,000 distinct CDR3 sequences, roughly 5% detected once. This CDR3 region has 15 residues. Trimming at V came to 7 bases and at J to 8 bases, leaving 9 bases not matched to a gene. In germline, CDR1 is LNHDA, CDR2 SQIVND (reference sequence). The data are from a study of neurological immune-mediated disorders. General observations from the study: Whereas HTLV-1-associated myelopathy showed the most TCR clonal expansion, multiple sclerosis showed the least, with levels below those of healthy controls. One related-CDR3 cluster, found by phylogenetic grouping, held repertoires of 18 of 34 multiple sclerosis patients and is a possible signature.

The chain links TRBV19 to TRBJ2-1; 12 bases map to TRBD2. This receptor was identified in a man in his late teens or twenties with multiple sclerosis. The sample comprised PBMCs. The CDR3 DNA follows: TGTGCCAGTACCCCGACTAGCGGGGGCATGGATGAGCAGTTCTTC. This translates into CASTPTSGGMDEQFF.